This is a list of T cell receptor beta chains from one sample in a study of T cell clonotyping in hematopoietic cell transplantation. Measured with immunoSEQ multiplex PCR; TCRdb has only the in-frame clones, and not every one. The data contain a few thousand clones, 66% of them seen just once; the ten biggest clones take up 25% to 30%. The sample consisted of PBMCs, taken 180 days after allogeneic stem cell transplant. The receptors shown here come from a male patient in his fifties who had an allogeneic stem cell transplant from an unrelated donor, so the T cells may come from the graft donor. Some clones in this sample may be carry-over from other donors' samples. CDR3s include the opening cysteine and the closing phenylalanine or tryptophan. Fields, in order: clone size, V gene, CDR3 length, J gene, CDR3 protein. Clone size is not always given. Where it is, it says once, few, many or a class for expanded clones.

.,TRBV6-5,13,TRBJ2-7,CATLPSGAYEQYF
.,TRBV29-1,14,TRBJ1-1,CSVGPGRRNTEAFF
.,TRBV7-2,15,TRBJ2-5,CASSSPGDGRETQYF
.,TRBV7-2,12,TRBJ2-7,CASSSTAGEQYF
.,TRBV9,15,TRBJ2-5,CASSVHLAGGETQYF
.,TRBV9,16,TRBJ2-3,CASSDRTGASTDTQYF
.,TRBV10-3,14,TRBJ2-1,CASTLDGRSNEQFF
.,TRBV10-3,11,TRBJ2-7,CAISEAYEQYF
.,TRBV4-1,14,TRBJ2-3,CASSLTSSTDTQYF
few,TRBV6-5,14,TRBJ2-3,CASSYPGLADTQYF
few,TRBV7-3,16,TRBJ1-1,CASSSLGSGSNTEAFF
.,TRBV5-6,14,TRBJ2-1,CASSLRDTYNEQFF
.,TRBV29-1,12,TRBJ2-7,CSVGGSSYEQYF
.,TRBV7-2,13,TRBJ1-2,CASSPRQGGGYTF
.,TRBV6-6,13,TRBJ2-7,CASRPGLNYEQYF
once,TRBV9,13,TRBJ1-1,CASSVDVNTEAFF
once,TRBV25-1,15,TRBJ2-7,CASSDPGTGKIEQYF